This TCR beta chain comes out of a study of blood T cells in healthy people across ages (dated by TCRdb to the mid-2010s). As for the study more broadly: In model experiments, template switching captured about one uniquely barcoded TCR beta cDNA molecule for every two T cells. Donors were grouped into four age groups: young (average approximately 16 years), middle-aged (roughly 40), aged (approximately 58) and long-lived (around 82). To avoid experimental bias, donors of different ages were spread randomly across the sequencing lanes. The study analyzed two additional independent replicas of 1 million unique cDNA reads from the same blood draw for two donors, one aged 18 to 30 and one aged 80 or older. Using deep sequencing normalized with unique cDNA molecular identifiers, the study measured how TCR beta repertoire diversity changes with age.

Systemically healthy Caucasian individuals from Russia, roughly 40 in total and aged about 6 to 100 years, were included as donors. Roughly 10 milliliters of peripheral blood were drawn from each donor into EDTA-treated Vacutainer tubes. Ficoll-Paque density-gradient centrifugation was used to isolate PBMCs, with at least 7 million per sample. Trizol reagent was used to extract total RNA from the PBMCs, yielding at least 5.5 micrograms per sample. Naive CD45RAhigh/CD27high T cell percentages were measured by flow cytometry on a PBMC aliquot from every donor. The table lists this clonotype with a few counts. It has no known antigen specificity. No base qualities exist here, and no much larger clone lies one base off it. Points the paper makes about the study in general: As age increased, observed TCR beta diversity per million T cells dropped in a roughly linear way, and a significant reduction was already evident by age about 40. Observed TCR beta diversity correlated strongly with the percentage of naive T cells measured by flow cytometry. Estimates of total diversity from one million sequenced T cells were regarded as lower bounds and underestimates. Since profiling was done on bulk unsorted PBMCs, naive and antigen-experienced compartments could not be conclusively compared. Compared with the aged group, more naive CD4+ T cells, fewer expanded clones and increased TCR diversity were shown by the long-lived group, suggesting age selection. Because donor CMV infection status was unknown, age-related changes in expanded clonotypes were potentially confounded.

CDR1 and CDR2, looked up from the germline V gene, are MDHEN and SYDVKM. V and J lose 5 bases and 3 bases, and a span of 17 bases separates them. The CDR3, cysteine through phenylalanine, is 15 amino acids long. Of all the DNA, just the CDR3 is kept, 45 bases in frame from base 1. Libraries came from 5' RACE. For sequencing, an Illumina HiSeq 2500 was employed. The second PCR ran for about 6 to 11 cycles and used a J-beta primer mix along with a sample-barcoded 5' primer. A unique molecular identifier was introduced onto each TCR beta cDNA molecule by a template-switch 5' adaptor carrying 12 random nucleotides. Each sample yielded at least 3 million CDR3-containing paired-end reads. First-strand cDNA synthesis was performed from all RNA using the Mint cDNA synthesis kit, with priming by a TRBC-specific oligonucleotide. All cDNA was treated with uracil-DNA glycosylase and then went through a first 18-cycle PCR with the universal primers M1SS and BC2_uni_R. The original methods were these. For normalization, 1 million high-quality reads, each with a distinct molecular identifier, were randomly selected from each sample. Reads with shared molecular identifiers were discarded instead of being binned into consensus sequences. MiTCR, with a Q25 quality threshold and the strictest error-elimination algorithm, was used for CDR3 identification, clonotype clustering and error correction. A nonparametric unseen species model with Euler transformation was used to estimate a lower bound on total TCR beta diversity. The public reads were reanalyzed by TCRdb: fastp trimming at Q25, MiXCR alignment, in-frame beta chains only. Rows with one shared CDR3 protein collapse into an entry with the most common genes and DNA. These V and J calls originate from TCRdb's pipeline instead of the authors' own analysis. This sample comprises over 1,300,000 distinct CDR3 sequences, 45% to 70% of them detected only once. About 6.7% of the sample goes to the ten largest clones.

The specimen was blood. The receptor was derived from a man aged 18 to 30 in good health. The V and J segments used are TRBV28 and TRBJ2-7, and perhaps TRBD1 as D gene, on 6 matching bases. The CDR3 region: CASSLSSTGSYEQYF. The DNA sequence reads TGTGCCAGCAGTCTCTCCTCGACAGGAAGCTACGAGCAGTACTTC.